This is a list of T cell receptor beta chains from one sample in a study of T cell responses to AZD1222 COVID-19 vaccine. TCRdb keeps only in-frame clones here, not all; method: immunoSEQ multiplex PCR. The table lists around 100,000 clones, about 91% of them singletons. Material: peripheral blood, obtained 28 days after the second AZD1222 dose. The receptors here all came from an adult who received the AZD1222 COVID-19 vaccine. The CDR3 runs from the conserved cysteine through the conserved F or W. D genes are given only for firm matches. Clone size is stated in some rows and not others, as once, few, many or a class when expanded.

TRBJ1-4,15,TRBV5-1,TRBD1,NA,CASSSGQGFLEKLFF,TGCGCCAGCAGCTCCGGACAGGGTTTTCTTGAAAAACTGTTTTTT
TRBJ1-1,13,TRBV18,NA,once,CASSVPGRTEAFF,TGTGCCAGCTCAGTACCGGGGAGGACTGAAGCTTTCTTT
TRBJ2-3,15,TRBV7-9,TRBD1,NA,CASSPGQGTTDTQYF,TGTGCCAGCAGCCCCGGACAGGGAACCACAGATACGCAGTATTTT
TRBJ1-1,15,TRBV5-6,NA,NA,CASSLERPLNTEAFF,TGTGCCAGCAGCTTGGAACGGCCTCTGAACACTGAAGCTTTCTTT
TRBJ1-1,16,TRBV18,NA,NA,CASSPRALGGDTEAFF,TGTGCCAGCTCACCAAGGGCCCTTGGGGGCGACACTGAAGCTTTCTTT
TRBJ1-1,15,TRBV3-1/TRBV3-2,NA,once,CASSQDTWGGGEAFF,TGTGCCAGCAGCCAAGATACGTGGGGTGGGGGTGAAGCTTTCTTT
TRBJ1-5,11,TRBV23-1,NA,NA,CASRGDQPQHF,TGCGCCAGCAGGGGGGACCAGCCCCAGCATTTT
TRBJ1-1,13,TRBV6-5,NA,once,CASSYGPGTEAFF,TGTGCCAGCAGTTATGGGCCGGGTACTGAAGCTTTCTTT
TRBJ2-1,16,TRBV7-2,TRBD2,NA,CASSPWGLGLNNEQFF,TGTGCCAGCAGCCCATGGGGACTAGGGTTAAACAATGAGCAGTTCTTC
TRBJ2-7,11,TRBV6-5,NA,NA,CATSSGWEQYF,TGTGCCACCTCCAGTGGGTGGGAGCAGTACTTC
TRBJ2-7,13,TRBV7-9,NA,NA,CASSLVWSYEQYF,TGTGCCAGCAGCTTAGTGTGGTCCTACGAGCAGTACTTC
TRBJ1-4,14,TRBV6-5,NA,NA,CASSPMSSGEKLFF,TGTGCCAGCAGCCCGATGAGTTCGGGTGAAAAACTGTTTTTT
TRBJ2-7,15,TRBV4-3,TRBD1,once,CASSQVYRGAYEQYF,TGCGCCAGCAGCCAAGTCTACAGGGGGGCCTACGAGCAGTACTTC
TRBJ1-1,14,TRBV7-2,NA,NA,CASSLRGTDTEAFF,TGTGCCAGCAGCTTACGGGGCACCGACACTGAAGCTTTCTTT
TRBJ1-2,14,TRBV2,TRBD1,once,CASSEDRTNYGYTF,TGTGCCAGCAGTGAGGACAGGACTAACTATGGCTACACCTTC
TRBJ1-5,13,TRBV3-1/TRBV3-2,NA,NA,CASSPGINQPQHF,TGTGCCAGCAGCCCCGGAATCAATCAGCCCCAGCATTTT
TRBJ1-2,13,TRBV7-2,TRBD1,NA,CASSRPDRRSYTF,TGTGCCAGCAGCCGCCCGGACAGGCGTAGCTACACCTTC
TRBJ2-5,14,TRBV6-5,NA,NA,CASNIRTVEETQYF,TGTGCCAGCAATATAAGGACAGTTGAAGAGACCCAGTACTTC
TRBJ1-4,16,TRBV9,NA,NA,CASSPGTLGDNEKLFF,TGTGCCAGCAGCCCCGGGACACTCGGGGATAACGAAAAACTGTTTTTT
TRBJ1-5,13,TRBV6-4,NA,NA,CASSREGNQPQHF,TGTGCCAGCTCAAGGGAGGGCAATCAGCCCCAGCATTTT
TRBJ2-7,14,TRBV18,NA,NA,CASSPGYSSYEQYF,TGTGCCAGCTCGCCGGGGTACAGCTCCTACGAGCAGTACTTC
TRBJ1-2,14,TRBV3-1/TRBV3-2,NA,NA,CASSQGSGNHGYTF,TGTGCCAGCAGCCAAGGTTCCGGTAATCATGGCTACACCTTC
TRBJ1-4,13,TRBV29-1,NA,NA,CSVGPIAGEKLFF,TGCAGCGTTGGGCCCATAGCGGGAGAAAAACTGTTTTTT
TRBJ2-5,14,TRBV11-1,TRBD2,NA,CASSRSGVEGTQYF,TGTGCCAGCAGCCGAAGCGGGGTAGAGGGGACCCAGTACTTC
TRBJ2-3,15,TRBV6-2/TRBV6-3,NA,NA,CASSYSRDSTDTQYF,TGTGCCAGCAGTTACTCGAGGGACAGCACAGATACGCAGTATTTT
TRBJ1-4,15,TRBV6-5,NA,NA,CASSYDGGNNEKLFF,TGTGCCAGCAGTTACGACGGGGGGAACAATGAAAAACTGTTTTTT
TRBJ1-1,18,TRBV18,NA,NA,CASSPLKGPTGGNTEAFF,TGTGCCAGCTCACCATTAAAAGGACCGACAGGAGGAAACACTGAAGCTTTCTTT
TRBJ1-2,14,TRBV19,NA,NA,CASSMDWLSYGYTF,TGTGCCAGTAGTATGGATTGGCTGTCTTATGGCTACACCTTC
TRBJ1-4,15,TRBV2,NA,NA,CASSDLGESNEKLFF,TGTGCCAGCAGTGACCTCGGGGAGAGTAATGAAAAACTGTTTTTT
TRBJ1-1,15,TRBV6-2/TRBV6-3,NA,NA,CASSYSGRQNTEAFF,TGTGCCAGCAGTTACTCTGGGAGACAGAACACTGAAGCTTTCTTT
TRBJ1-2,14,TRBV7-2,TRBD1,once,CASSNRQGNYGYTF,TGTGCCAGCAGCAACCGACAGGGAAACTATGGCTACACCTTC
TRBJ1-2,13,TRBV15,TRBD1,once,CATSISGQQGYTF,TGTGCCACCAGCATATCGGGACAGCAGGGCTACACCTTC
TRBJ1-3,13,TRBV7-3,NA,NA,CASSQIPGNTIYF,TGTGCCAGCAGCCAGATCCCTGGAAACACCATATATTTT
TRBJ1-5,14,TRBV6-2/TRBV6-3,NA,NA,CASSSWISNQPQHF,TGTGCCAGCAGTTCCTGGATCAGCAATCAGCCCCAGCATTTT
TRBJ1-5,15,TRBV28,TRBD1,NA,CASSPRTGSYQPQHF,TGTGCCAGCAGTCCCCGGACAGGGTCGTATCAGCCCCAGCATTTT
TRBJ2-3,11,TRBV12-3/TRBV12-4,NA,NA,CASSYRERQYF,TGTGCCAGCAGTTACAGGGAGCGACAGTATTTT
TRBJ2-2,16,TRBV6-5,NA,NA,CASSYSAEVGPGELFF,TGTGCCAGCAGTTACTCTGCCGAAGTCGGTCCCGGGGAGCTGTTTTTT
TRBJ1-5,13,TRBV18,TRBD1,NA,CASSQGRNQPQHF,TGTGCCAGTTCACAGGGGAGAAATCAGCCCCAGCATTTT
TRBJ1-2,17,TRBV27,TRBD1,NA,CASSFDYRGGSEPGYTF,TGTGCCAGCAGTTTCGATTACAGGGGAGGGTCAGAACCCGGCTACACCTTC
TRBJ1-5,15,TRBV10-3,NA,few,CAISERQDRNQPQHF,TGTGCCATCAGTGAAAGACAGGATCGAAATCAGCCCCAGCATTTT
TRBJ2-1,14,TRBV5-1,NA,NA,CASSLESIYNEQFF,TGCGCCAGCAGCTTGGAGTCAATCTACAATGAGCAGTTCTTC